What follows describes a single TCR beta chain. Its matching antigen is unknown. TCRalpha and TCRbeta cDNA underwent two nested PCRs of 16 and 9 cycles. TCRdb reprocessed the 5' RACE reads and keeps a single row for each CDR3 protein, giving no DNA. This table holds 350,000 to 550,000 distinct CDR3 sequences. This specimen comes from a study of monozygotic twins with inflammatory bowel disease. Points from the study as a whole: Healthy co-twins, by inverse Simpson, had higher TCRbeta diversity than their siblings with IBD. Comparison of concordant versus discordant twins revealed no difference in repertoire similarity, possibly due to limited power. The analysis yielded no support for one strong signal or clonotype associated with IBD.

This CDR3 has 14 residues. The germline V gene encodes CDR1 DFQATT and CDR2 SNEGSKA (reference sequence). The rearrangement joins TRBV20-1 to TRBJ2-2. Sequenced: blood. The sequence came from a human donor with ulcerative colitis or Crohn's disease, or a healthy co-twin of an affected twin (not recorded which). The CDR3 region is CSARDAGNTGELSF.